This note documents a single TCR beta chain sequence. Its antigen remains unknown. Germline V gene data show CDR1 as SGHDN and CDR2 as FVKESK. Trimming cost V 4 bases and J 4 bases, with 23 bases left between them. The CDR3 contains 18 residues. This sample stems from a study of identical twins. TCRdb recomputed calls from the 5' RACE reads with MiXCR, one row per CDR3 protein. The data hold fewer than 900,000 distinct CDR3 sequences, with approximately 21% observed a single time. General study findings and limits: The presence of invariant MAIT and iNKT cells could partly confound analyses of zero-insertion sequences. With abundant cord blood beta clonotypes, insertions were fewer; memory repertoires showed no such pattern.

These data were likewise used in another study, on T cells expressing NK-cell markers. That study reports: HCMV seropositivity marked most of the eight sequenced donors; one was seronegative. About 1.0-8% of CD8+ T cells in about six donors belonged to dominant NKG2C+ clonotypes.

The sequence derives from a woman in her late teens or twenties in good health. The chain couples TRBV14 to TRBJ1-3, with a weak D call TRBD1 (5 bases). The sample was PBMCs. The CDR3 sequence: CASSRSGADGGAGNTIYF. In DNA, the CDR3 is TGTGCCAGCAGCCGATCGGGAGCGGATGGGGGAGCAGGAAACACCATATATTTT.